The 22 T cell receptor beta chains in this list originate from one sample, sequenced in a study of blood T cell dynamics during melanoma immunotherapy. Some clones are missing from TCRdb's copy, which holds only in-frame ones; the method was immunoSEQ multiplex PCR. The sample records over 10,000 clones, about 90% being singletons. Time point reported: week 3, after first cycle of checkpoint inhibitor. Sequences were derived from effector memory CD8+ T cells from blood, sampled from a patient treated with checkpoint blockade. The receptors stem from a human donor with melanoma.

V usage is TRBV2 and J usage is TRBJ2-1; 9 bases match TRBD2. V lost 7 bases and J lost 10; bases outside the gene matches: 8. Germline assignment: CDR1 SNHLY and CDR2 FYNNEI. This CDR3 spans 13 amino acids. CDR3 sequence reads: CASIWLAGNEQFF. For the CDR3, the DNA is TGTGCCAGCATATGGCTAGCGGGAAACGAGCAGTTCTTC.

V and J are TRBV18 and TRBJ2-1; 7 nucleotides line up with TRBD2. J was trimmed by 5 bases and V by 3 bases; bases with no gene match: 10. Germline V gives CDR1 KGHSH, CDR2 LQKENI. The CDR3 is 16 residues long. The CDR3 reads CASSPIWAGDHNEQFF. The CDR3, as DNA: TGTGCCAGCTCACCTATTTGGGCGGGAGATCACAATGAGCAGTTCTTC.

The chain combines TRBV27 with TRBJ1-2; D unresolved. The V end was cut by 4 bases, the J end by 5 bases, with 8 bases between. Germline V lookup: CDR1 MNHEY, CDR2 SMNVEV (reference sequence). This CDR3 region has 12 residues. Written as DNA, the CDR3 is TGTGCCAGCAGTTCGCTGGGATATGGCTACACCTTC. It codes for CASSSLGYGYTF.

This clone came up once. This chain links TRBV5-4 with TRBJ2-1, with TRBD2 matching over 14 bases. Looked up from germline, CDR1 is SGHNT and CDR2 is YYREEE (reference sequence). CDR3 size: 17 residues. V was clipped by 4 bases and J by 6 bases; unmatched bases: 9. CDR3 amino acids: CASSPGGLAGEVNEQFF. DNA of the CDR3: TGTGCCAGCAGCCCTGGGGGACTAGCGGGGGAGGTCAATGAGCAGTTCTTC.

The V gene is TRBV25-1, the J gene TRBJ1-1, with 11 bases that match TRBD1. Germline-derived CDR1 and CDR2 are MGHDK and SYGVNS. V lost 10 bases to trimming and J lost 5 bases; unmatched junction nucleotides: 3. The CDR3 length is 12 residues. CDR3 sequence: CATGTGGTEAFF. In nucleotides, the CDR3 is TGTGCCACCGGGACAGGGGGAACTGAAGCTTTCTTT.

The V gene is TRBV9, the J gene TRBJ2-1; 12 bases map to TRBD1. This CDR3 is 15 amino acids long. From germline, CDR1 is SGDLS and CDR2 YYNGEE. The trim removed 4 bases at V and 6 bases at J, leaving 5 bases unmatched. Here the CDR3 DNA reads TGTGCCAGCAGCCCGGGACAGGGGGCCCCCAATGAGCAGTTCTTC. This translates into CASSPGQGAPNEQFF. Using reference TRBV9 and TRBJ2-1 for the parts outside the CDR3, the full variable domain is DSGVTQTPKHLITATGQRVTLRCSPRSGDLSVYWYQQSLDQGLQFLIQYYNGEERAKGNILERFSAQQFPDLHSELNLSSLELGDSALYFCASSPGQGAPNEQFFGPGTRLTVL.

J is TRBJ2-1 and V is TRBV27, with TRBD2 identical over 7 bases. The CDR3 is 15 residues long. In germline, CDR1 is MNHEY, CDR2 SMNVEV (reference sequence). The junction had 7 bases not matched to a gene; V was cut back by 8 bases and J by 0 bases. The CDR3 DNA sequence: TGTGCCAGCTCCGCTAGCGGCCTCTCCTACAATGAGCAGTTCTTC. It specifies CASSASGLSYNEQFF.

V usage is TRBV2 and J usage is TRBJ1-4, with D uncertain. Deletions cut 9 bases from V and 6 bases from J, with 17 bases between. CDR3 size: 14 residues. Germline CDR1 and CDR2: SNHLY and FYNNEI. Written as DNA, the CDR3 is TGTGCCAGGCTGGGTGGTCGGTGGGATGAAAAACTGTTTTTT. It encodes CARLGGRWDEKLFF.

CDR3 residues: CASSVDRGYEQYF. CDR3 sequence (DNA): TGTGCCAGCAGTGTGGACAGGGGCTACGAGCAGTACTTC. V gene TRBV6-5 combines with J gene TRBJ2-7; 9 bases are a match to TRBD1. Germline loops: CDR1 MNHEY, CDR2 SVGAGI. The length of the CDR3 is 13 residues. The ends lost 5 bases at V and 3 bases at J; junction bases unmatched: 2.

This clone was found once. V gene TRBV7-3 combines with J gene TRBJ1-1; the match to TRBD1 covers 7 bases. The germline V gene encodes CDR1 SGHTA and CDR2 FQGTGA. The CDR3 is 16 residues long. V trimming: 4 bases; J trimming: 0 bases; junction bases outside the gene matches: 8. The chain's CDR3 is CASSSLGTAMNTEAFF. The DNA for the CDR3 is TGTGCCAGCAGCTCTCTAGGGACAGCTATGAACACTGAAGCTTTCTTT.

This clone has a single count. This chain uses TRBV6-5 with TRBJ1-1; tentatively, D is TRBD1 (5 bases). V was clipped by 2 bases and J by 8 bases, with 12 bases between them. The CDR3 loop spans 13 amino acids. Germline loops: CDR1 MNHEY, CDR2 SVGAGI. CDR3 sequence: CASSYDPRTEAFF. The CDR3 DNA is TGTGCCAGCAGTTACGACCCGCGGACAGAAGCTTTCTTT.

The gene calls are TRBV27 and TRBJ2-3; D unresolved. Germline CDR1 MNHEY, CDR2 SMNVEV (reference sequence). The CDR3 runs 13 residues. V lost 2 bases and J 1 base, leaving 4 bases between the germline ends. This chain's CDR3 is CASSLPGTDTQYF. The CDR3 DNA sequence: TGTGCCAGCAGTTTACCTGGCACAGATACGCAGTATTTT.

The CDR3 is CASSQVAETYEQYF. The DNA for the CDR3 is TGCGCCAGCAGCCAAGTGGCGGAAACCTACGAGCAGTACTTC. The chain is built from TRBV4-1 and TRBJ2-7, with D uncertain. CDR1 and CDR2 (germline): MGHRA, YSYEKL. CDR3 length: 14 residues. V lost 1 base and J 2 bases, leaving 9 bases between the germline ends.

The CDR3 DNA is TGTGCCAGCGGGGGTATCTATGGCTACACCTTC. Translated, it gives CASGGIYGYTF. This sequence joins TRBV27 and TRBJ1-2; perhaps TRBD1 as D (5 bases). The CDR3 extends over 11 amino acids. Germline assignment: CDR1 MNHEY and CDR2 SMNVEV (reference sequence). The V gene lost 8 bases and the J gene lost 4 bases, with 8 bases spanning the gap.

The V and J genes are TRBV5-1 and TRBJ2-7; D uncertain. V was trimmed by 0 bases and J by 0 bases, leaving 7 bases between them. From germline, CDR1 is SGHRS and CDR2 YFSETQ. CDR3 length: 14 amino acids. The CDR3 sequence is CASSLVGNSYEQYF. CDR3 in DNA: TGCGCCAGCAGCTTGGTTGGGAACTCCTACGAGCAGTACTTC.

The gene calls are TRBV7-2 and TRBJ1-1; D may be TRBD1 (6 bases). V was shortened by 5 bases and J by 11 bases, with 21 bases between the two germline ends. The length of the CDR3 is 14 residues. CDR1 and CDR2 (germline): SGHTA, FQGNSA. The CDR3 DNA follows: TGTGCCAGCAGCCGGACCCCATGGACAGTTGGGGCTTTCTTT. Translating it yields CASSRTPWTVGAFF.

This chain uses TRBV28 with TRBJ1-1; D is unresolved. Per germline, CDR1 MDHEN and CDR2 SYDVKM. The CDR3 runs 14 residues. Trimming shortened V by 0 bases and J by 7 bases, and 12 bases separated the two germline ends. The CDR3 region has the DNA TGTGCCAGCAGTTTATGGAGGTCCCAGATTGAAGCTTTCTTT. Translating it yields CASSLWRSQIEAFF.

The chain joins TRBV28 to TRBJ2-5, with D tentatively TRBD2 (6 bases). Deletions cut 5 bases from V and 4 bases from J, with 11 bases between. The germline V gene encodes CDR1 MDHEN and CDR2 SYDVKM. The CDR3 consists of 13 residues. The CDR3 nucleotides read TGTGCCAGCAGTGAAGGAGGGATAGAGACCCAGTACTTC. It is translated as CASSEGGIETQYF. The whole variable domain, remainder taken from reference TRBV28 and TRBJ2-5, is DVKVTQSSRYLVKRTGEKVFLECVQDMDHENMFWYRQDPGLGLRLIYFSYDVKMKEKGDIPEGYSVSREKKERFSLILESASTNQTSMYLCASSEGGIETQYFGPGTRLLVL.

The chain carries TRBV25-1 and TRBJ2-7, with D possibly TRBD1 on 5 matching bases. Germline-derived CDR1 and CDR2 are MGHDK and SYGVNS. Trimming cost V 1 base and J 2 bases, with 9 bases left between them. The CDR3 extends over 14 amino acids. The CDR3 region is CASSEWGTTYEQYF. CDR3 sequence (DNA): TGTGCCAGCAGTGAATGGGGCACTACCTACGAGCAGTACTTC.

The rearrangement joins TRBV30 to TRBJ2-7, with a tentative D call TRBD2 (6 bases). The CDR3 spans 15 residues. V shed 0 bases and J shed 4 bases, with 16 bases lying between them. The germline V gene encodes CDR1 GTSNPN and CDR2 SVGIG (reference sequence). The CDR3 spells CAWSVPPAGFYEQYF. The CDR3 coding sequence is TGTGCCTGGAGTGTACCCCCGGCGGGATTTTACGAGCAGTACTTC. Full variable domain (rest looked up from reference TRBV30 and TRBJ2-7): SQTIHQWPATLVQPVGSPLSLECTVEGTSNPNLYWYRQAAGRGLQLLFYSVGIGQISSEVPQNLSASRPQDRQFILSSKKLLLSDSGFYLCAWSVPPAGFYEQYFGPGTRLTVT.

CDR3 sequence: CASSVVTGSNYGYTF. CDR3 in DNA: TGTGCCAGCAGCGTAGTTACGGGTTCCAACTATGGCTACACCTTC. The chain links TRBV9 to TRBJ1-2, with D unclear. Trimming took off 0 bases at V and 2 bases at J, with 11 bases between the two ends. Germline assignment: CDR1 SGDLS and CDR2 YYNGEE. The CDR3 is 15 residues long.

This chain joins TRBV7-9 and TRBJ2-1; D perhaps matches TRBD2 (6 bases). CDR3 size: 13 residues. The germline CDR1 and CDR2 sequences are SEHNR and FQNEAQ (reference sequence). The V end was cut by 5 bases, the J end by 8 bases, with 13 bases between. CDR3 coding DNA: TGTGCCAGCAGCAGACTAGTAGTCGATGAGCAGTTCTTC. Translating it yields CASSRLVVDEQFF.